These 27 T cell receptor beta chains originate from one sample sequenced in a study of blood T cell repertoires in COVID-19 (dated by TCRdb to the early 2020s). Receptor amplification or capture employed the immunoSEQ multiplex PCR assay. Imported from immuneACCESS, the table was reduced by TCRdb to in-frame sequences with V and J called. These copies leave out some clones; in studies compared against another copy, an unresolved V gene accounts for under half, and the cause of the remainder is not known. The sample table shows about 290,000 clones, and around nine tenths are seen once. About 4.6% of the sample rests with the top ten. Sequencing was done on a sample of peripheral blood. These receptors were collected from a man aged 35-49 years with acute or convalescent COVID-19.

The chain's CDR3 is CASSSRGANTGELFF. CDR3 bases: TGTGCCAGCAGCTCCAGGGGGGCGAACACCGGGGAGCTGTTTTTT. The gene calls are TRBV5-5 and TRBJ2-2; weak D call: TRBD1 (7 bases). The CDR3 is made up of 15 amino acids. The V gene's germline CDR1 is SGHKS and CDR2 YYEKEE (reference sequence). The ends were cut back, 3 bases at V and 0 bases at J, with 9 bases in the middle. Full variable domain (outside the CDR3, taken from reference TRBV5-5 and TRBJ2-2): DAGVTQSPTHLIKTRGQQVTLRCSPISGHKSVSWYQQVLGQGPQFIFQYYEKEERGRGNFPDRFSARQFPNYSSELNVNALLLGDSALYLCASSSRGANTGELFFGEGSRLTVL.

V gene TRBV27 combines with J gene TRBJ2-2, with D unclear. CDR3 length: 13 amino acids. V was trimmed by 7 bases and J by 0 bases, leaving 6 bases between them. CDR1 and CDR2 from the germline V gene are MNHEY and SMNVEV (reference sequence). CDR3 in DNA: TGTGCCAGCACAACAACGAACACCGGGGAGCTGTTTTTT. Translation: CASTTTNTGELFF.

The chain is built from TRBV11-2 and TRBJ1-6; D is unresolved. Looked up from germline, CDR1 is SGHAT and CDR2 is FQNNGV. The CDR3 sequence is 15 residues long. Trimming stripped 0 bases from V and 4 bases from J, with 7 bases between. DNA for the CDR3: TGTGCCAGCAGCTTAGATTACAGTTATAATTCACCCCTCCACTTT. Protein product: CASSLDYSYNSPLHF.

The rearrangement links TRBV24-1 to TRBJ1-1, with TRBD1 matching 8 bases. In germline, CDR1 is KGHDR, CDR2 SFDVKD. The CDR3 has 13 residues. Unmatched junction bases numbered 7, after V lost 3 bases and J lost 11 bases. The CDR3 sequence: CATSDHPTGEAFF. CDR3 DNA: TGTGCCACCAGTGATCACCCGACAGGGGAGGCTTTCTTT.

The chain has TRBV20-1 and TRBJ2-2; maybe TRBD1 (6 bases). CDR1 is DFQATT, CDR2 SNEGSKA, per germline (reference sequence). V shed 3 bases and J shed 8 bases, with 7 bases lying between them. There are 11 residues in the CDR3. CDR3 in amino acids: CSARGTGELFF. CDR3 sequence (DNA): TGCAGTGCTAGGGGGACAGGGGAGCTGTTTTTT.

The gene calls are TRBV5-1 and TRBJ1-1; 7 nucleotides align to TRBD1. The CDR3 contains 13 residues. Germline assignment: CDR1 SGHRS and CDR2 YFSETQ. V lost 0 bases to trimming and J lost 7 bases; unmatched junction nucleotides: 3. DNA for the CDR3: TGCGCCAGCAGCTTGGGACAGGGTGATGAAGCTTTCTTT. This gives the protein CASSLGQGDEAFF.

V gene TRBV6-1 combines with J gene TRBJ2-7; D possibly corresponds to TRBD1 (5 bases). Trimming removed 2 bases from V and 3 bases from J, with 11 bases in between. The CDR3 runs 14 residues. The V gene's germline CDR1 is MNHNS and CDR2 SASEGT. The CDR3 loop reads CASSERGHVYEQYF. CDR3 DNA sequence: TGTGCCAGCAGTGAAAGAGGACATGTCTACGAGCAGTACTTC.

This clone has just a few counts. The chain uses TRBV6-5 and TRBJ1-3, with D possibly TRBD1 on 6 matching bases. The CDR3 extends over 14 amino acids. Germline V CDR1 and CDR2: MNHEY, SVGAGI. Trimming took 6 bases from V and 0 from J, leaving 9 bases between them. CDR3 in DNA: TGTGCCAGCAGGCAGGGGCCCTCTGGAAACACCATATATTTT. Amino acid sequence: CASRQGPSGNTIYF.

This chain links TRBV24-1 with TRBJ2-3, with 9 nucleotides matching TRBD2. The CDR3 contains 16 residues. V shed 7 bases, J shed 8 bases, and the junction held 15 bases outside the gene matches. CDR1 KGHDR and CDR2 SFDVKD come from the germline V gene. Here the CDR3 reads CATSDNTGTSKITQYF. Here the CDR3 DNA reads TGTGCCACCAGCGATAATACCGGGACTAGCAAAATTACGCAGTATTTT.

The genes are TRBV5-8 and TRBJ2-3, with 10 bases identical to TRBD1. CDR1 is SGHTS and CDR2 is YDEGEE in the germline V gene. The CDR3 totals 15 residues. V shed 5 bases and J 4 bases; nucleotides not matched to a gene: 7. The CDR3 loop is CASRLTGGGSDTQYF. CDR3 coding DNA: TGTGCCAGCAGATTGACAGGGGGCGGTTCAGATACGCAGTATTTT.

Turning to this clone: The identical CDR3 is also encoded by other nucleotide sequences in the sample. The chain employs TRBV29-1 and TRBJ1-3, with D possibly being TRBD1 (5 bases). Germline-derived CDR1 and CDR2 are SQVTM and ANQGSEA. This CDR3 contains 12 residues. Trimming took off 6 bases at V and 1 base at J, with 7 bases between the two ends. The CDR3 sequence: CSVQGSGNTIYF. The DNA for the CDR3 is TGCAGCGTCCAGGGTTCTGGAAACACCATATATTTT.

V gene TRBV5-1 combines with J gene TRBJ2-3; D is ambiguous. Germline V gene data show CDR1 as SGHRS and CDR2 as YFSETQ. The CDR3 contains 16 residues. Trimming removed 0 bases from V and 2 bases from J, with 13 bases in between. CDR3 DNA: TGCGCCAGCAGCTTGGCCCAGCGTACCTTCACAGATACGCAGTATTTT. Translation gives CASSLAQRTFTDTQYF.

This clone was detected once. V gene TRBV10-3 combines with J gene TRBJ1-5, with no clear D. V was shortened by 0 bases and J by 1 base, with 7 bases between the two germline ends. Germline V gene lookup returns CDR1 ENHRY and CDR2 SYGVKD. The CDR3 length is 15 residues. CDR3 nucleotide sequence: TGTGCCATCAGTGAGTCAGCGGTCAGCAATCAGCCCCAGCATTTT. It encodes CAISESAVSNQPQHF.

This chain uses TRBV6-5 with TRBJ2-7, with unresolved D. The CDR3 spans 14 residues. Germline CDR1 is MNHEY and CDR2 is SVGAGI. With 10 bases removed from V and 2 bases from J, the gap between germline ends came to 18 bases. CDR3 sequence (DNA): TGTGCCACCTCGCGAGACGGAGCAACCTACGAGCAGTACTTC. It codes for CATSRDGATYEQYF.

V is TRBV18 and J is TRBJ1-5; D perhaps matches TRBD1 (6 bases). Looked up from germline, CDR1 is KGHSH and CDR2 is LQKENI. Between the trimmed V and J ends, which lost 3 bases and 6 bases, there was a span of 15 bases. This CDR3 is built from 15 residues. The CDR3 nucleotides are TGTGCCAGCTCACCCGGGGTAGGGGGAGCTCAGCCCCAGCATTTT. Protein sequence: CASSPGVGGAQPQHF.

The CDR3 loop is CASSEWVAGTADTQYF. The CDR3 DNA is TGTGCCAGCAGTGAATGGGTAGCGGGGACAGCAGATACGCAGTATTTT. V is TRBV25-1 and J is TRBJ2-3, with a possible D match to TRBD2 (8 bases). V was clipped by 1 base and J by 4 bases, with 15 bases between them. Germline CDR1 is MGHDK and CDR2 is SYGVNS. CDR3 length: 16 amino acids.

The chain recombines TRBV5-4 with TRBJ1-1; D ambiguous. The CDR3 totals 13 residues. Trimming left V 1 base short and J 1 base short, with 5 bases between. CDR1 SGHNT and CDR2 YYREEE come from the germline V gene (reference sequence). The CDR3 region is CASSLWQNTEAFF. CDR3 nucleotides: TGTGCCAGCAGCTTGTGGCAGAACACTGAAGCTTTCTTT. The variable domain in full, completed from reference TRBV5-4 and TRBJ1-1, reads ETGVTQSPTHLIKTRGQQVTLRCSSQSGHNTVSWYQQALGQGPQFIFQYYREEENGRGNFPPRFSGLQFPNYSSELNVNALELDDSALYLCASSLWQNTEAFFGQGTRLTVV.

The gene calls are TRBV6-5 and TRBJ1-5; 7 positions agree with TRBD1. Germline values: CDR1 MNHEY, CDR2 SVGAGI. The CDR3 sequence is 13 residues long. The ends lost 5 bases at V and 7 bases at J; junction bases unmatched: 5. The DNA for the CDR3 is TGTGCCAGCAGTCAGGACAGGCTGCAGCCCCAGCATTTT. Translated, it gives CASSQDRLQPQHF.

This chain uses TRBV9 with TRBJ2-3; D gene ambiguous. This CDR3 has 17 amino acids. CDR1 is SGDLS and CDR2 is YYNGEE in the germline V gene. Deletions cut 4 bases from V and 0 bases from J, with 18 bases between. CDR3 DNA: TGTGCCAGCAGCCCGAGTGTGGGCAGTCCTAGCACAGATACGCAGTATTTT. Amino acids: CASSPSVGSPSTDTQYF.

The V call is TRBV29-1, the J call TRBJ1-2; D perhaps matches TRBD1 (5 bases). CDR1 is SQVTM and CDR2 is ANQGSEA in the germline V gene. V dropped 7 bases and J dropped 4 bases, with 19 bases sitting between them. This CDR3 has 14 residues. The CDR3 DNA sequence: TGCAGCGCCAGGGTCGACGGTAACGGCTATGGCTACACCTTC. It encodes CSARVDGNGYGYTF. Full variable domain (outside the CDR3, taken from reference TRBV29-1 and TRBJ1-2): SAVISQKPSRDICQRGTSLTIQCQVDSQVTMMFWYRQQPGQSLTLIATANQGSEATYESGFVIDKFPISRPNLTFSTLTVSNMSPEDSSIYLCSARVDGNGYGYTFGSGTRLTVV.

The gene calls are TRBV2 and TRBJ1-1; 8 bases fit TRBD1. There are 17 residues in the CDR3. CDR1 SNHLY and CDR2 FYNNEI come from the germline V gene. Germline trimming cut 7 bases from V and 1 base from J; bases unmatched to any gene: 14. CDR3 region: CASTLGQGRGQNTEAFF. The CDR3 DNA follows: TGTGCCAGCACCTTAGGACAGGGTAGGGGCCAGAACACTGAAGCTTTCTTT.

The DNA of the CDR3 is TGCGCCAGCAGTCGAGACATGAACTATGGCTACACCTTC. This gives the protein CASSRDMNYGYTF. The V gene is TRBV5-1, the J gene TRBJ1-2; no reliable D call. Trimming took off 5 bases at V and 2 bases at J, with 10 bases between the two ends. From germline, CDR1 is SGHRS and CDR2 YFSETQ. This CDR3 comprises 13 residues.

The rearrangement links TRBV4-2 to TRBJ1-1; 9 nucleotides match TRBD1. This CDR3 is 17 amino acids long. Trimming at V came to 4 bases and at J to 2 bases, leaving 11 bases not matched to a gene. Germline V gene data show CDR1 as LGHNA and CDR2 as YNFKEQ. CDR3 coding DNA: TGTGCCAGCAGCCCAACCGGGACAGGGATCACCAACACTGAAGCTTTCTTT. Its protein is CASSPTGTGITNTEAFF.

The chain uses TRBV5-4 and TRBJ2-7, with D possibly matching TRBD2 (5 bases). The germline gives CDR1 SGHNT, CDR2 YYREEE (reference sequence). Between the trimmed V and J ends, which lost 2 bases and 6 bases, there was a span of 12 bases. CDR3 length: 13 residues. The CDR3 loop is CASSFKTGFEQYF. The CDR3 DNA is TGTGCCAGCAGCTTTAAAACGGGGTTCGAGCAGTACTTC.

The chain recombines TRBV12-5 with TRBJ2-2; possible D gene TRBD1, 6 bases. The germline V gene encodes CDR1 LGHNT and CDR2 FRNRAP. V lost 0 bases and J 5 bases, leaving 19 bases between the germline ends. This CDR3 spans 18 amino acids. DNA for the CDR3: TGTGCTAGTGGTTTGGTAAGACTACGGACAGATCAAACCGGGGAGCTGTTTTTT. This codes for CASGLVRLRTDQTGELFF.

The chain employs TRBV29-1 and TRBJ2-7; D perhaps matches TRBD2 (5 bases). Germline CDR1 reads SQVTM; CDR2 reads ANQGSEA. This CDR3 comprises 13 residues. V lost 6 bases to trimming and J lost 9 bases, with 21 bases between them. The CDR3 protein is CSVPHGHCLAQYF. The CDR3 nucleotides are TGCAGCGTACCCCACGGTCATTGCCTAGCGCAGTACTTC.

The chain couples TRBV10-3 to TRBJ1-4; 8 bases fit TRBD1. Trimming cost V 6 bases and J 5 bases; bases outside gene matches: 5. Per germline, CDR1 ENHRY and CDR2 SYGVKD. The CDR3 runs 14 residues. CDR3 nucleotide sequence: TGTGCCATCAGCTCGGGACAGGTCAATGAAAAACTGTTTTTT. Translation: CAISSGQVNEKLFF.